A single sample gave rise to the 8 T cell receptor beta chains below, sequenced in a study of control samples from healthy donors and cancer patients. Data came from immunoSEQ multiplex PCR; TCRdb stores just in-frame clones and leaves some out. The table includes about 150,000 clones, roughly 90% detected once. The source material was blood. The receptors here all came from a man aged 30 to 45 in good health.

The chain uses TRBV9 and TRBJ2-1, with 7 bases aligning to TRBD2. Trimming at V came to 3 bases and at J to 4 bases, leaving 13 bases not matched to a gene. This CDR3 comprises 17 residues. Germline-derived CDR1 and CDR2 are SGDLS and YYNGEE. Here the CDR3 DNA reads TGTGCCAGCAGCGCTTTCGCCGGGACTAATCGTTACAATGAGCAGTTCTTC. This encodes CASSAFAGTNRYNEQFF.

The chain uses TRBV4-3 and TRBJ1-1, with TRBD1 matching over 7 bases. The CDR3 is made up of 15 amino acids. Germline V gene data show CDR1 as LGHNA and CDR2 as YSLEER. V gave up 0 bases and J gave up 1 base; unmatched junction bases: 2. The CDR3 coding sequence is TGCGCCAGCAGCCAAGAGACAGGGAGGAACACTGAAGCTTTCTTT. Residues: CASSQETGRNTEAFF.

CDR3 amino acids: CASSSLSGANVLTF. DNA for the CDR3: TGTGCCAGCAGTTCCCTCTCTGGGGCCAACGTCCTGACTTTC. This chain uses TRBV27 with TRBJ2-6; unclear D gene. Trimming removed 4 bases from V and 0 bases from J, with 4 bases in between. The germline V gene encodes CDR1 MNHEY and CDR2 SMNVEV (reference sequence). There are 14 residues in the CDR3.

This rearrangement joins TRBV3-1 (or the pseudogene TRBV3-2) to TRBJ2-4; 10 positions agree with TRBD2. V lost 4 bases to trimming and J lost 6 bases; unmatched junction nucleotides: 6. There are 15 residues in the CDR3. Germline-derived CDR1 and CDR2 are LGHDT and YNNKEL (reference sequence). This CDR3 is CASSPTAGGLNIQYF. The CDR3 coding sequence is TGTGCCAGCAGCCCAACAGCGGGAGGGCTAAACATTCAGTACTTC.

The gene calls are TRBV21-1 and TRBJ2-7; the table calls TRBD2, which could not be checked here. TRBV21-1 is a pseudogene. The CDR3 loop spans 18 amino acids. CDR3 amino acids: CASSKVSGLAGDAYEQYF. The CDR3 DNA reads TGTGCCAGCAGCAAAGTCTCCGGCCTAGCGGGAGATGCCTACGAGCAGTACTTC.

For this clone: Other DNA variants within this sample encode the same CDR3. This chain links TRBV9 with TRBJ1-1; D is uncertain. Germline-derived CDR1 and CDR2 are SGDLS and YYNGEE. This CDR3 contains 14 residues. V lost 2 bases and J 4 bases, leaving 12 bases between the germline ends. CDR3 coding DNA: TGTGCCAGCAGCGTGGAGGGCCGGGGCACTGAAGCTTTCTTT. Translated, it gives CASSVEGRGTEAFF.

V and J are TRBV20-1 and TRBJ1-2; unclear D gene. The CDR3 length is 12 residues. Trimming removed 3 bases at V and 4 bases at J, with 9 bases between. Germline lookup yields CDR1 DFQATT and CDR2 SNEGSKA (reference sequence). CDR3 in DNA: TGCAGTGCTAGTGCCAGAACCTATGGCTACACCTTC. It is translated as CSASARTYGYTF.

The chain joins TRBV2 to TRBJ1-5; tentative D call: TRBD1 (6 bases). V lost 8 bases, J lost 2 bases, and 13 bases lay in between. CDR1 SNHLY and CDR2 FYNNEI come from the germline V gene. CDR3 length: 14 residues. CDR3 in DNA: TGTGCCAGCGAGGGGGGGCAGGGCAATCAGCCCCAGCATTTT. Translated, it gives CASEGGQGNQPQHF.